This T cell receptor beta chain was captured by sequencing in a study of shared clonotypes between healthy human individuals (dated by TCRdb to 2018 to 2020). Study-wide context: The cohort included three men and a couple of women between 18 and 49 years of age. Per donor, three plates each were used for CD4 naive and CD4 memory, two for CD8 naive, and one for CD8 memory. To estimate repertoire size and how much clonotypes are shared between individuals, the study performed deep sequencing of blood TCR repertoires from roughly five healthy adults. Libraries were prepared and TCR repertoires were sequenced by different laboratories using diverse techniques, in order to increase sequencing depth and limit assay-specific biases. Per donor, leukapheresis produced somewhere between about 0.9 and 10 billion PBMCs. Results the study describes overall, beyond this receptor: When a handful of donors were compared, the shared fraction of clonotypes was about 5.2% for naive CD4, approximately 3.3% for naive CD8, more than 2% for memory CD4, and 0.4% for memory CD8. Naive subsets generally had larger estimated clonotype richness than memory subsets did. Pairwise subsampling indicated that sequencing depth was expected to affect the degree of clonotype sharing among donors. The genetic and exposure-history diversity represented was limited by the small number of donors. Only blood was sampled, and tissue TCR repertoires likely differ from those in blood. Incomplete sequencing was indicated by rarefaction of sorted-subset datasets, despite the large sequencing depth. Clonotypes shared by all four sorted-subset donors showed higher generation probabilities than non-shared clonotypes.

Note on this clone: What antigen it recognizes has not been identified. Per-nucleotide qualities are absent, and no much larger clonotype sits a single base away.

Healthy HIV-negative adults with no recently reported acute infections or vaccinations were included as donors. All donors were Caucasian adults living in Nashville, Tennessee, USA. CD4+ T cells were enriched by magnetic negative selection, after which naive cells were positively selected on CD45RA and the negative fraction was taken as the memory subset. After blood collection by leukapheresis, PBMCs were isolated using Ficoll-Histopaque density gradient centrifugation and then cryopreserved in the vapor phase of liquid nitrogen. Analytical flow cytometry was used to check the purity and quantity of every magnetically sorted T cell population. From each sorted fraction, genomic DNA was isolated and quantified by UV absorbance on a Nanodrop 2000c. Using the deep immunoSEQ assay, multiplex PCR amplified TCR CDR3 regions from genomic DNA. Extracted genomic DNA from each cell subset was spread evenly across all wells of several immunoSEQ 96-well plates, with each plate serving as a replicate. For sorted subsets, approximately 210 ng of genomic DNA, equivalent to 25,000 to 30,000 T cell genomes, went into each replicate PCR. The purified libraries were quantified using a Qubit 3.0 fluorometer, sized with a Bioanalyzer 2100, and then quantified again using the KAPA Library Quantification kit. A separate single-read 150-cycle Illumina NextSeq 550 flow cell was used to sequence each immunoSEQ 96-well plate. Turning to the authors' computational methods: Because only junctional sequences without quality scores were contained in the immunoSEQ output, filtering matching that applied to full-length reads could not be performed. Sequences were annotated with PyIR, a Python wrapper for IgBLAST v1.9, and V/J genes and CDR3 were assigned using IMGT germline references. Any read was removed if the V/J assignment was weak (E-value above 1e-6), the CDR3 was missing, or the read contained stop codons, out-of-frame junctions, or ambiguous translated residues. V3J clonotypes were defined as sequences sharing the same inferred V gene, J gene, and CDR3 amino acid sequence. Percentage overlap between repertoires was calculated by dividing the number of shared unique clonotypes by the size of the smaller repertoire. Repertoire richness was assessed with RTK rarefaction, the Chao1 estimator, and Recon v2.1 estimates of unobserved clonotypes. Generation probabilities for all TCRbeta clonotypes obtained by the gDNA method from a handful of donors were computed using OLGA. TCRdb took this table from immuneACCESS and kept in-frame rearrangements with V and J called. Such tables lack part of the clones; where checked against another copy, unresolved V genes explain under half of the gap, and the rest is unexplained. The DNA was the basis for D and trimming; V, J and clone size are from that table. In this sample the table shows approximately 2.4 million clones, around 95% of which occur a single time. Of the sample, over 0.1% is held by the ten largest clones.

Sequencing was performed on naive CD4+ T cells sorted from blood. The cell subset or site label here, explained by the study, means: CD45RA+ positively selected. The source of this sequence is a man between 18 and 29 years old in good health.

The DNA sequence follows: TGTGCCAGCAGTCGGGGGTCAGGGCCCCTCCACTTT. The translation is CASSRGSGPLHF. This sequence uses TRBV6-5 and TRBJ1-6; D gene: possibly TRBD1, on 5 matching bases. According to the germline V gene, CDR1 reads MNHEY and CDR2 reads SVGAGI. The CDR3 has 12 amino acids, counting the end cysteine and phenylalanine. Only CDR3 DNA is held: 36 bases, read in frame from base 1. The V end loses 5 bases and the J end loses 13 bases, and a stretch of 12 bases separates them.